The 18 T cell receptor beta chains below all came from one sample that was sequenced in a study of shared clonotypes between healthy human individuals. Only in-frame clones appear in the TCRdb table, and some are missing; sequencing was by immunoSEQ multiplex PCR. Of some 2,500,000 clones listed, around 92% are singletons. Sequences were obtained from naive CD4+ T cells from PBMCs. Documented subset: CD45RA+ positively selected. The receptors stem from a man aged 18 to 35 in good health. Some clones in this sample may be carry-over from other donors' samples.

As concerns this clone: The sample carries other DNA sequences with the same CDR3. The chain couples TRBV28 to TRBJ2-7; 9 bases are a match to TRBD2. V gave up 6 bases and J gave up 1 base; unmatched junction bases: 4. The CDR3 contains 14 residues. Per germline, CDR1 MDHEN and CDR2 SYDVKM. CDR3 residues: CASSLAGASYEQYF. In nucleotides, the CDR3 is TGTGCCAGCAGCTTAGCGGGAGCTTCCTACGAGCAGTACTTC.

This clone has a single count. The sample contains more than one DNA sequence encoding this CDR3. The gene calls are TRBV5-1 and TRBJ2-1, with unresolved D. The CDR3 runs 15 residues. V was shortened by 0 bases and J by 2 bases, with 9 bases between the two germline ends. The germline CDR1 and CDR2 sequences are SGHRS and YFSETQ. This chain's CDR3 is CASSLEGPPYNEQFF. The CDR3 bases are TGCGCCAGCAGCTTGGAGGGTCCCCCCTACAATGAGCAGTTCTTC.

The table lists this clone with a count of one. V and J are TRBV27 and TRBJ2-7; tentatively, D is TRBD1 (5 bases). Trimming cost V 4 bases and J 2 bases, with 27 bases left between them. CDR1 MNHEY and CDR2 SMNVEV come from the germline V gene (reference sequence). The CDR3 consists of 19 residues. The CDR3 protein is CASSSIRQLRAAPAYEQYF. For the CDR3, the DNA is TGTGCCAGCAGTTCGATCCGACAGCTACGGGCGGCTCCGGCCTACGAGCAGTACTTC.

The rearrangement uses TRBV5-3 and TRBJ2-5; D gene ambiguous. TRBV5-3 is flagged as an ORF with uncertain function. Trimming cost V 1 base and J 0 bases, with 10 bases left between them. This CDR3 contains 15 residues. CDR3 in amino acids: CARSLRQKYQETQYF. In DNA, the CDR3 is TGTGCCAGAAGCTTGAGGCAGAAGTACCAAGAGACCCAGTACTTC.

Only one count was recorded for this clone. V gene TRBV11-3 combines with J gene TRBJ2-2; 7 bases align to TRBD2. Germline assignment: CDR1 SGHNT and CDR2 YENEEA. V dropped 1 base and J dropped 4; count of bases not matched to a gene: 6. This CDR3 comprises 16 residues. The CDR3 coding sequence is TGTGCCAGCAGCTTAGTTGCGGGAGCGAGCACCGGGGAGCTGTTTTTT. This gives the protein CASSLVAGASTGELFF.

This clone was counted a single time. Other DNA sequences of this sample code for an identical CDR3. The chain employs TRBV30 and TRBJ2-1; TRBD2 might be the D (6 bases). CDR1 and CDR2 (germline): GTSNPN, SVGIG (reference sequence). The CDR3 covers 14 residues. Trimming removed 1 base from V and 0 bases from J, with 7 bases in between. The CDR3 region has the DNA TGTGCCTGGAGTGACGGGAGCTCCTACAATGAGCAGTTCTTC. The encoded protein is CAWSDGSSYNEQFF.

This clone appeared a single time. This chain uses TRBV6-9 with TRBJ1-6, with a possible D match to TRBD1 (5 bases). The V gene's germline CDR1 is MNHGY and CDR2 SVAAGI. Deletions cut 4 bases from V and 4 bases from J, with 17 bases between. The CDR3 length is 17 residues. The CDR3 protein is CASSSPGEGRYNSPLHF. The CDR3 region has the DNA TGTGCCAGCAGTTCACCAGGAGAGGGACGTTATAATTCACCCCTCCACTTT.

The genes are TRBV4-1 and TRBJ1-5; the D gene is possibly TRBD1 (5 bases). V was pared by 2 bases and J by 9 bases, with 14 bases between. Per germline, CDR1 MGHRA and CDR2 YSYEKL. The CDR3 loop spans 14 amino acids. The CDR3 is CASSQLQEGRPQHF. For the CDR3, the DNA is TGCGCCAGCAGCCAACTCCAGGAGGGGCGGCCCCAGCATTTT.

The chain recombines TRBV25-1 with TRBJ2-3; no definite D call. This CDR3 has 14 residues. CDR1 and CDR2 (germline): MGHDK, SYGVNS. Deletions cut 4 bases from V and 0 bases from J, with 8 bases between. CDR3 sequence: CASSAPLSTDTQYF. Written as DNA, the CDR3 is TGTGCCAGCAGTGCCCCACTTAGCACAGATACGCAGTATTTT. The full variable domain, with the rest looked up from reference TRBV25-1 and TRBJ2-3, is EADIYQTPRYLVIGTGKKITLECSQTMGHDKMYWYQQDPGMELHLIHYSYGVNSTEKGDLSSESTVSRIRTEHFPLTLESARPSHTSQYLCASSAPLSTDTQYFGPGTRLTVL.

Only one count was recorded for this clone. The gene calls are TRBV5-4 and TRBJ2-2; 8 bases fit TRBD2. With 4 bases clipped from V and 3 bases from J, the junction kept 5 bases outside the gene matches. The CDR3 has 15 residues. Looked up from germline, CDR1 is SGHNT and CDR2 is YYREEE (reference sequence). DNA for the CDR3: TGTGCCAGCAGCCGGGGGGGGGACTACACCGGGGAGCTGTTTTTT. Its protein is CASSRGGDYTGELFF.

The chain uses TRBV9 and TRBJ2-7, with no clear D. Trimming removed 0 bases at V and 0 bases at J, with 13 bases between. Per germline, CDR1 SGDLS and CDR2 YYNGEE. The CDR3 consists of 16 residues. The CDR3 DNA reads TGTGCCAGCAGCGTAGCCCCCAAGGACGGCTCCTACGAGCAGTACTTC. Amino acid sequence: CASSVAPKDGSYEQYF.

V usage is TRBV4-1 and J usage is TRBJ2-5; unclear D gene. With 1 base removed from V and 5 bases from J, the gap between germline ends came to 14 bases. This CDR3 region has 15 residues. Germline V gives CDR1 MGHRA, CDR2 YSYEKL. CDR3 loop: CASSQVMLLRETQYF. The CDR3, as DNA: TGCGCCAGCAGCCAAGTGATGCTCCTCCGTGAGACCCAGTACTTC.

The V and J genes are TRBV2 and TRBJ2-1; D gene uncertain. Germline V gives CDR1 SNHLY, CDR2 FYNNEI. This CDR3 is 11 amino acids long. The V end lost 7 bases, the J end lost 8 bases, and 9 bases lay between the germline ends. The CDR3 DNA reads as TGTGCCAGCAAGAGGCTCGATGAGCAGTTCTTC. This translates into CASKRLDEQFF.

The chain joins TRBV7-6 to TRBJ2-6; D unclear. Per the germline V gene, CDR1 is SGHVS and CDR2 is FNYEAQ. This CDR3 spans 17 amino acids. Trimming pared 5 bases from V and 1 base from J, leaving 15 bases between. CDR3: CASSPENRRSGANVLTF. DNA of the CDR3: TGTGCCAGCAGCCCGGAAAATCGGAGATCTGGGGCCAACGTCCTGACTTTC.

The count of this clone is one. The V call is TRBV5-1, the J call TRBJ1-1, with a possible D match to TRBD1 (6 bases). V lost 4 bases, J lost 4 bases, and 14 bases lay in between. The CDR3 spans 14 residues. Germline values: CDR1 SGHRS, CDR2 YFSETQ. The DNA of the CDR3 is TGCGCCAGCAGCCCCAGAACAGGGACCACTGAAGCTTTCTTT. Residues: CASSPRTGTTEAFF. Full variable domain (rest looked up from reference TRBV5-1 and TRBJ1-1): KAGVTQTPRYLIKTRGQQVTLSCSPISGHRSVSWYQQTPGQGLQFLFEYFSETQRNKGNFPGRFSGRQFSNSRSEMNVSTLELGDSALYLCASSPRTGTTEAFFGQGTRLTVV.

The chain combines TRBV9 with TRBJ2-2, with 8 nucleotides matching TRBD1. V trimming: 0 bases; J trimming: 4 bases; junction bases outside the gene matches: 2. CDR3 size: 15 residues. CDR1 is SGDLS and CDR2 is YYNGEE in the germline V gene. The CDR3 here is CASSVADRVTGELFF. In DNA form, the CDR3 reads TGTGCCAGCAGCGTAGCGGACAGGGTCACCGGGGAGCTGTTTTTT.

The CDR3 nucleotides read TGTGCCAGCAGCCAGGACAGGGGGCGACGGGCCAACGTCCTGACTTTC. It translates to CASSQDRGRRANVLTF. The gene calls are TRBV4-2 and TRBJ2-6; 11 nucleotides align to TRBD1. The CDR3 loop spans 16 amino acids. V gave up 3 bases and J gave up 5 bases; unmatched junction bases: 3. Germline CDR1 LGHNA, CDR2 YNFKEQ.

This sequence joins TRBV27 and TRBJ1-5; the D gene is possibly TRBD1 (6 bases). Trimming removed 5 bases at V and 1 base at J, with 12 bases between. This CDR3 spans 15 amino acids. Germline assignment: CDR1 MNHEY and CDR2 SMNVEV (reference sequence). The CDR3 DNA sequence: TGTGCCAGCAGTCCCCTCCAGGGGAGCAATCAGCCCCAGCATTTT. It specifies CASSPLQGSNQPQHF.